A selection of T cell receptor beta chains follows, all from one sample in a study of read filtering for tumor transcriptome and immune sequencing. TCRdb passed the reads through MiXCR, listing each CDR3 protein once. Of around 130,000 distinct CDR3 sequences in the sample, approximately 13% were seen once. Sequencing was performed on a population of CD138-negative cells sorted from bone marrow. Receptors originate from a donor at least 40 years old with multiple myeloma. Both conserved end residues are part of each CDR3. D genes are given only for firm matches. Size is stated for part of the rows, as once, few or many counts, or as a class when the clone is expanded.

TRBJ1-1,-,many,TRBV4-3,TGCGCCAGCAGCCCCGGGGGGGACGGGGGCGCGATAGCTTTCTTT,CASSPGGDGGAIAFF
TRBJ2-1,-,many,TRBV3-1,TGTGCCAGCAGCCAAGATTACGAGGGTGAGCAGTTCTTC,CASSQDYEGEQFF
TRBJ1-2,TRBD1,many,TRBV5-1,TGCGCCAGCAGCTTGGCCCGACAGGGGATTAACTATGGCTACACCTTC,CASSLARQGINYGYTF
TRBJ1-1,-,many,TRBV4-2,TGTGCCAGCAGGCGGGGGGGGCCGAACACTGAAGCTTTCTTT,CASRRGGPNTEAFF
TRBJ2-3,-,many,TRBV29-1,TGCAGCGTTGAAGACTCCGGAAGTACGCAGTATTTT,CSVEDSGSTQYF
TRBJ2-7,TRBD2,many,TRBV29-1,TGCAGCGTTGAAGGGCTAGCGGGGAGCTCCTACGAGCAGTACTTC,CSVEGLAGSSYEQYF
TRBJ2-1,TRBD2,many,TRBV5-4,TGTGCCAGCAGGTTCACTCGAGGACTAGCGGGTTCGCGTAGCTCCTACAATGAGCAGTTCTTC,CASRFTRGLAGSRSSYNEQFF
TRBJ1-2,TRBD1,many,TRBV7-9,TGTGCCAGCAGCCCCAGGGGAGGACAGGGGGCAGACTATGGCTACACCTTC,CASSPRGGQGADYGYTF
TRBJ2-2,-,few,TRBV20-1,TGCAGTGCGTGGGGTCCCGGGGAGCTGTTTTTT,CSAWGPGELFF
TRBJ2-6,TRBD1,many,TRBV24-1,TGTGCCACCAGTGATTCCGGGACAGGGGCCTCTAGGGCCAACGTCCTGACTTTC,CATSDSGTGASRANVLTF
TRBJ1-4,TRBD1,few,TRBV5-4,TGTGCCAGCAGCGTACAGGGGGGTGAAAAACTGTTTTTT,CASSVQGGEKLFF
TRBJ1-1,-,many,TRBV19,TGTGCCACCCGTGGCGGCAAAAGGACCAGCCCCACTGAAGCTTTCTTT,CATRGGKRTSPTEAFF
TRBJ1-2,TRBD1,-,TRBV7-9,TGTGCCAGCAGCTCCCCGGGACAGGCCCTCTATGGCTACACCTTC,CASSSPGQALYGYTF
TRBJ2-7,-,many,TRBV20-1,TGCAGTGCTGCGGTCGGACAGAGCTCCTACGAGCAGTACTTC,CSAAVGQSSYEQYF
TRBJ2-1,-,many,TRBV6-6,TGTGCCAGCAGTTACTCTACTAGGCAATACAATGAGCAGTTCTTC,CASSYSTRQYNEQFF
TRBJ1-1,-,-,TRBV3-1,TGTGCCAGCAGCCAATTGGACGGCCGTGGGGAAGCTTTCTTT,CASSQLDGRGEAFF
TRBJ1-1,-,many,TRBV6-2/TRBV6-3,TGTGCCAGCAGTTACTGGCGGATTTCGAACACTGAAGCTTTCTTT,CASSYWRISNTEAFF
TRBJ2-1,TRBD2,many,TRBV12-3/TRBV12-4,TGTGCCAGCGGGGGGTTGACTAGCGGGGCTACGCATGAGCAGTTCTTC,CASGGLTSGATHEQFF
TRBJ2-7,-,-,TRBV20-1,TGCAGTGCTCTGTTAGGATTTGGGTACGAGCAGTACTTC,CSALLGFGYEQYF
TRBJ2-6,-,many,TRBV2,TGTGCCAGCAGTGAGTTAGAGGCTGGGGCCAACGTCCTGACTTTC,CASSELEAGANVLTF
TRBJ2-1,-,many,TRBV7-2,TGTGCCAGCAGCTCGATCGGGACCTACAATGAGCAGTTCTTC,CASSSIGTYNEQFF
TRBJ2-1,TRBD2,-,TRBV7-3,TGTGCCAGCAGCTGGACTAGCGGGGAGTACAATGAGCAGTTCTTC,CASSWTSGEYNEQFF